Only a few counts were recorded for the clone carrying this T cell receptor (beta chain). The antigen is not known. This CDR3 contains 14 residues. The V end was cut by 3 bases, the J end by 8 bases, with 16 bases between. The germline V gene encodes CDR1 SGHTA and CDR2 FQGNSA. The data derive from a study of beta chain features in type 1 diabetes. Whole-study findings and limits: In all four CD4+ subsets, TCRB CDR3 length was significantly, moderately reduced in type 1 diabetes. More deletions and fewer insertions at VDJ junctions were found in patients with type 1 diabetes.

Expressed TCRB transcripts were sequenced because the entire RNA isolate underwent reverse transcription. Method: immunoSEQ multiplex PCR; TCRdb's copy keeps in-frame clones and lacks some. The repertoire holds roughly 290,000 clones, with over 14% as singletons. The specimen sequenced was naive CD4+ T cells from blood. This sequence joins TRBV7-2 and TRBJ1-2; unclear D gene. The TCR originated in a man aged 18 to 29 with type 1 diabetes. Here the CDR3 DNA reads TGTGCCAGCAGCTTGCGGGTTTCCGAATCCGGCTACACCTTC. Translating it yields CASSLRVSESGYTF.